These 19 T cell receptor beta chains were all obtained from the same sample, sequenced in a study of blood T cells in healthy people across ages. It was with a sample-barcoded 5' primer and a J-beta primer mix that a second PCR of about 6 to 12 cycles was run. A single record per CDR3 protein comes from TCRdb applying MiXCR to the 5' RACE reads. The sample includes 1.5 million or so distinct CDR3 sequences, 42% seen only once; the top ten take 7% to 9.5%. The sequencing sample was made of blood. The receptors originated from a woman aged 18 to 35 in good health.

The rearrangement links TRBV9 to TRBJ1-1; unclear D gene. Per the germline V gene, CDR1 is SGDLS and CDR2 is YYNGEE. The CDR3 totals 14 residues. V was trimmed by 4 bases and J by 5 bases, leaving 15 bases between them. The DNA for the CDR3 is TGTGCCAGCAGCCCCAGCATGCGGAGAACTGAAGCTTTCTTT. Protein: CASSPSMRRTEAFF.

The rearrangement joins TRBV6-2 or TRBV6-3 to TRBJ2-1; tentatively, D is TRBD2 (6 bases). V was clipped by 0 bases and J by 10 bases, with 10 bases between them. This CDR3 is 13 amino acids long. Germline-derived CDR1 and CDR2 are MNHEY and SVGEGT. The CDR3 bases are TGTGCCAGCAGTTACTCGTCGGCGGGGGAGCAGTTCTTC. This encodes CASSYSSAGEQFF.

This clonotype has a single count. The V gene is TRBV20-1, the J gene TRBJ2-6; D is possibly TRBD2 (5 bases). Germline CDR1 is DFQATT and CDR2 is SNEGSKA (reference sequence). The CDR3 length is 15 residues. Trimming stripped 3 bases from V and 1 base from J, with 10 bases between. This chain's CDR3 is CSASEGGSGANVLTF. The CDR3 nucleotides are TGCAGTGCTAGTGAAGGAGGATCTGGGGCCAACGTCCTGACTTTC.

This chain links TRBV9 with TRBJ2-3, with 7 bases aligning to TRBD2. The V gene end was trimmed by 3 bases and the J gene end by 2 bases; junction bases not matched to a gene: 6. Germline CDR1 SGDLS, CDR2 YYNGEE. The length of the CDR3 is 15 residues. In DNA, the CDR3 is TGTGCCAGCAGCGGACTAGCAGTCACCACAGATACGCAGTATTTT. Protein product: CASSGLAVTTDTQYF. The full variable domain, in which reference TRBV9 and TRBJ2-3 provide the parts outside the CDR3, is DSGVTQTPKHLITATGQRVTLRCSPRSGDLSVYWYQQSLDQGLQFLIQYYNGEERAKGNILERFSAQQFPDLHSELNLSSLELGDSALYFCASSGLAVTTDTQYFGPGTRLTVL.

This chain uses TRBV30 with TRBJ2-3; D is uncertain. The V gene's germline CDR1 is GTSNPN and CDR2 SVGIG (reference sequence). This CDR3 spans 13 amino acids. V shed 2 bases and J shed 0 bases, with 6 bases lying between them. The chain's CDR3 is CAWSKDSTDTQYF. In nucleotides, the CDR3 is TGTGCCTGGAGTAAAGACAGCACAGATACGCAGTATTTT.

The rearrangement joins TRBV20-1 to TRBJ2-1; TRBD1 aligns across 8 bases. CDR1 and CDR2 (germline): DFQATT, SNEGSKA (reference sequence). There are 14 residues in the CDR3. V lost 3 bases and J lost 11; bases outside the gene matches: 12. The CDR3 loop is CSASGAGGRDKQFF. As DNA, the CDR3 is TGCAGTGCTAGTGGGGCAGGGGGCAGGGATAAGCAGTTCTTC.

This clonotype has a handful of counts. J is TRBJ1-4 and V is TRBV20-1; D is undetermined. This CDR3 has 14 residues. The V gene's germline CDR1 is DFQATT and CDR2 SNEGSKA (reference sequence). V was shortened by 3 bases and J by 0 bases, with 8 bases between the two germline ends. The CDR3 region has the DNA TGCAGTGCTAGGGCCACCTCAACTAATGAAAAACTGTTTTTT. It encodes CSARATSTNEKLFF.

J is TRBJ2-1 and V is TRBV7-9; D gene unclear. TRBJ2-7 matches the DNA end more closely, so the J call is doubtful. Germline CDR1 SEHNR, CDR2 FQNEAQ (reference sequence). The CDR3 extends over 15 amino acids. CDR3 DNA sequence: TGTGCCAGCAGCTTTGGCCGGTGGAGCCGCAATGAGCAGTACTTC. It specifies CASSFGRWSRNEQYF.

This clonotype was seen more than once but under ten times. The chain has TRBV12-3 or TRBV12-4 and TRBJ2-4; 13 bases are a match to TRBD2. There are 16 residues in the CDR3. The ends lost 6 bases at V and 8 bases at J; junction bases unmatched: 10. The CDR3: CASRPSLAGGLDIQYF. CDR3 DNA: TGTGCCAGCAGACCCTCACTAGCGGGGGGGCTTGACATTCAGTACTTC.

The V and J genes are TRBV7-9 and TRBJ2-7; 9 bases are a match to TRBD1. Per germline, CDR1 SEHNR and CDR2 FQNEAQ (reference sequence). V was clipped by 9 bases and J by 4 bases; unmatched bases: 7. The length of the CDR3 is 13 residues. The CDR3 protein is CASTGGVSYEQYF. As DNA, the CDR3 is TGTGCCAGTACAGGGGGCGTAAGTTACGAGCAGTACTTC. The whole variable domain, filled in from reference TRBV7-9 and TRBJ2-7, reads DTGVSQNPRHKITKRGQNVTFRCDPISEHNRLYWYRQTLGQGPEFLTYFQNEAQLEKSRLLSDRFSAERPKGSFSTLEIQRTEQGDSAMYLCASTGGVSYEQYFGPGTRLTVT.

This chain uses TRBV4-1 with TRBJ2-1; TRBD1 aligns across 8 bases. The end of the DNA aligns better with TRBJ2-7, so the J call may be wrong. Germline CDR1 reads MGHRA; CDR2 reads YSYEKL. The CDR3 has 15 residues. CDR3 region: CASSRNRGEYNEQYF. The CDR3 bases are TGCGCCAGCAGCCGAAACAGGGGGGAGTACAATGAGCAGTACTTC.

The chain carries TRBV28 and TRBJ2-6; 7 nucleotides line up with TRBD1. Unmatched junction bases numbered 8, after V lost 6 bases and J lost 0 bases. Germline CDR1 is MDHEN and CDR2 is SYDVKM. The CDR3 has 17 residues. CDR3 bases: TGTGCCAGCAGGGGCGGACAGGTCCGCTCTGGGGCCAACGTCCTGACTTTC. Encoded protein: CASRGGQVRSGANVLTF.

About this clonotype: One end of the junction is discordant with germline, which a read error may explain. V gene TRBV7-9 combines with J gene TRBJ1-2; D remains ambiguous. Germline CDR1 and CDR2: SEHNR and FQNEAQ (reference sequence). The CDR3 is 13 amino acids. The CDR3, as DNA: TGTTCCAGCAGCCAAGCCTCAACTTATGGCTACACCTTC. Protein sequence: CSSSQASTYGYTF.

This clonotype was counted between two and nine times. The chain uses TRBV10-3 and TRBJ2-5; D is undetermined. V dropped 3 bases and J dropped 5 bases, with 16 bases sitting between them. The CDR3 runs 15 residues. Germline assignment: CDR1 ENHRY and CDR2 SYGVKD. The CDR3 loop is CAISDPRVRTETQYF. As DNA, the CDR3 is TGTGCCATCAGTGACCCCCGGGTCCGAACGGAGACCCAGTACTTC.

This clonotype was picked up a small number of times. The V call is TRBV3-1, the J call TRBJ2-7; D not resolved. CDR1 LGHDT and CDR2 YNNKEL come from the germline V gene (reference sequence). CDR3 length: 14 amino acids. V was pared by 1 base and J by 4 bases, with 11 bases between. CDR3 sequence reads: CASSQVDRSYEQYF. The CDR3 bases are TGTGCCAGCAGCCAAGTAGACCGGAGTTACGAGCAGTACTTC.

The V and J genes are TRBV3-1 and TRBJ1-2, with a possible D match to TRBD1 (5 bases). V lost 6 bases to trimming and J lost 5 bases, with 13 bases between them. The CDR3 has 13 amino acids. Germline CDR1 is LGHDT and CDR2 is YNNKEL (reference sequence). Here the CDR3 reads CASSPEQEYGYTF. CDR3 in DNA: TGTGCCAGCAGTCCAGAACAGGAGTATGGCTACACCTTC.

This clonotype came up many times. The chain is built from TRBV3-1 and TRBJ2-7, with D uncertain. Germline CDR1 is LGHDT and CDR2 is YNNKEL (reference sequence). V shed 3 bases and J shed 6 bases, with 18 bases lying between them. CDR3 size: 15 residues. The DNA for the CDR3 is TGTGCCAGCAGCCACTTAACGACCGGTATGGGCGAGCAGTACTTC. Translated: CASSHLTTGMGEQYF.

The rearrangement links TRBV3-1 to TRBJ1-6; D not resolved. The CDR3 sequence is 12 residues long. Germline CDR1 reads LGHDT; CDR2 reads YNNKEL (reference sequence). Trimming took 5 bases from V and 14 from J, leaving 13 bases between them. This CDR3 reads CASSSQSVALHF. CDR3 nucleotide sequence: TGTGCCAGCAGCAGCCAGAGCGTGGCCCTCCACTTT.

The chain is built from TRBV2 and TRBJ2-1; possible D gene TRBD1, 5 bases. The CDR3 loop spans 14 amino acids. Trimming removed 8 bases at V and 0 bases at J, with 11 bases between. Germline-derived CDR1 and CDR2 are SNHLY and FYNNEI. The CDR3 here is CASLWTSSYNEQFF. The CDR3 region has the DNA TGTGCCAGCCTTTGGACAAGCTCCTACAATGAGCAGTTCTTC.